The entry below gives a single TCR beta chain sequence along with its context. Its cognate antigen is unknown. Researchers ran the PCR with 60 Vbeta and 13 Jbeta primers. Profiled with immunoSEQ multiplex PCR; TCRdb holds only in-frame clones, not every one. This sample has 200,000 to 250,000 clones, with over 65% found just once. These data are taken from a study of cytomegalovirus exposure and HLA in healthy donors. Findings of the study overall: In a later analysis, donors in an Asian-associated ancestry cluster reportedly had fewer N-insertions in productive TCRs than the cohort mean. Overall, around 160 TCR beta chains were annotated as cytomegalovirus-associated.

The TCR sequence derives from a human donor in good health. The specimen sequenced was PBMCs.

CDR3 region: CASSAFLAGELEQYF. DNA for the CDR3: TGTGCCAGCAGCGCATTTCTAGCGGGAGAACTCGAGCAGTACTTC. The V call is TRBV7-2, the J call TRBJ2-7, with 10 bases aligning to TRBD2. V gave up 5 bases and J gave up 6 bases; unmatched junction bases: 10. The germline V gene has CDR1 SGHTA and CDR2 FQGNSA. This CDR3 is built from 15 residues.